The 24 T cell receptor beta chains below all came from one sample that was sequenced in a study of beta chain features in type 1 diabetes. Of the isolated RNA, all was reverse transcribed, and so the sequenced material was expressed TCRB transcripts. Assay: immunoSEQ multiplex PCR; the TCRdb copy retains only in-frame clones and omits some. The data show around 280,000 clones, around 7.8% seen once. The sequenced sample was central memory CD4+ T cells from blood. Every receptor here comes from a woman in her late teens or twenties in good health.

CDR3 sequence (DNA): TGTGCCAGCAGTTCACAGGGCCTGGTCAACTATGGCTACACCTTC. Residues: CASSSQGLVNYGYTF. The V gene is TRBV28, the J gene TRBJ1-2; D perhaps matches TRBD1 (6 bases). This CDR3 comprises 15 residues. Germline V CDR1 and CDR2: MDHEN, SYDVKM. V lost 4 bases, J lost 2 bases, and 14 bases lay in between.

The genes are TRBV5-6 and TRBJ1-4; D may be TRBD1 (5 bases). Germline CDR1 and CDR2: SGHDT and YYEEEE. The V gene lost 1 base and the J gene lost 8 bases, with 12 bases spanning the gap. CDR3 size: 14 residues. The CDR3 sequence is CASSLLGVGEKLFF. The CDR3 DNA follows: TGTGCCAGCAGCTTGTTAGGGGTCGGGGAAAAACTGTTTTTT.

This rearrangement joins TRBV18 to TRBJ2-3, with D unresolved. V lost 3 bases, J lost 0 bases, and 7 bases lay in between. The CDR3 runs to 14 residues. Germline lookup yields CDR1 KGHSH and CDR2 LQKENI. The CDR3 sequence: CASSPSRSTDTQYF. The CDR3 region has the DNA TGTGCCAGCTCACCCTCCAGGAGCACAGATACGCAGTATTTT.

The chain recombines TRBV18 with TRBJ2-7; 10 nucleotides align to TRBD1. V trimming: 3 bases; J trimming: 3 bases; junction bases outside the gene matches: 5. Looked up from germline, CDR1 is KGHSH and CDR2 is LQKENI. CDR3 length equals 15 residues. The CDR3 nucleotides are TGTGCCAGCTCACCCTCGGGACAGGGGTTCTACGAGCAGTACGTC. As protein: CASSPSGQGFYEQYV.

This clone was counted a few times. Here the CDR3 DNA reads TGTGCCAGCAGCTTAGGATACAACAATGAGCAGTTCTTC. This codes for CASSLGYNNEQFF. This chain links TRBV7-7 with TRBJ2-1; D gene uncertain. Germline assignment: CDR1 SSHAT and CDR2 FNYEAQ (reference sequence). Trimming stripped 1 base from V and 5 bases from J, with 6 bases between. This CDR3 has 13 amino acids. Full variable domain (outside the CDR3, taken from reference TRBV7-7 and TRBJ2-1): GAGVSQSPRYKVTKRGQDVTLRCDPISSHATLYWYQQALGQGPEFLTYFNYEAQPDKSGLPSDRFSAERPEGSISTLTIQRTEQRDSAMYRCASSLGYNNEQFFGPGTRLTVL.

This clone was found a few times. CDR3 in amino acids: CASSFEQGRGYEQYV. The CDR3, as DNA: TGTGCCAGCAGTTTCGAACAGGGGAGGGGATACGAGCAGTACGTC. The J gene is TRBJ2-7, the V gene TRBV27; either TRBD1 or TRBD2 may supply D (7 bases each). Germline CDR1 reads MNHEY; CDR2 reads SMNVEV (reference sequence). The length of the CDR3 is 15 residues. V dropped 3 bases and J dropped 4 bases, with 16 bases sitting between them.

The chain joins TRBV7-6 to TRBJ1-3; D call uncertain. Looked up from germline, CDR1 is SGHVS and CDR2 is FNYEAQ. CDR3 length: 16 residues. The V and J ends lost 6 bases and 0 bases respectively, with 15 bases between them. CDR3 in amino acids: CASSVGQSLSGNTIYF. As DNA, the CDR3 is TGTGCCAGCAGTGTAGGGCAGTCACTCTCTGGAAACACCATATATTTT.

The CDR3 sequence is CASSPRQFNQETQYF. In nucleotides, the CDR3 is TGTGCCAGCAGTCCTCGACAGTTTAACCAAGAGACCCAGTACTTC. The chain couples TRBV28 to TRBJ2-5, with D possibly matching TRBD1 (5 bases). V was trimmed by 5 bases and J by 0 bases, leaving 13 bases between them. From germline, CDR1 is MDHEN and CDR2 SYDVKM. This CDR3 spans 15 amino acids.

This clone was picked up a small number of times. This rearrangement joins TRBV7-9 to TRBJ2-5; 8 bases line up with TRBD1. The CDR3 sequence is 15 residues long. CDR1 and CDR2 from the germline V gene are SEHNR and FQNEAQ (reference sequence). Trimming at V came to 5 bases and at J to 2 bases, leaving 7 bases not matched to a gene. The DNA for the CDR3 is TGTGCCAGCAGCACGTGGACAGGGACACAAGAGACCCAGTACTTC. Translation: CASSTWTGTQETQYF.

This chain uses TRBV7-2 with TRBJ1-3; a possible D gene is TRBD1 (6 bases). CDR1 SGHTA and CDR2 FQGNSA come from the germline V gene. CDR3 length: 17 amino acids. V lost 1 base and J lost 0, with 13 bases in between. For the CDR3, the DNA is TGTGCCAGCAGCTTAGGCACAGGGTTAGGCTCTGGAAACACCATATATTTT. Its protein is CASSLGTGLGSGNTIYF.

The chain links TRBV6-1 to TRBJ1-2, with 10 bases aligning to TRBD1. The CDR3 is 17 amino acids. The J segment lost 0 bases and the V segment lost 4 bases, leaving 8 bases of the junction unmatched. The germline V gene has CDR1 MNHNS and CDR2 SASEGT. The CDR3 DNA reads TGTGCCAGCAGTGCCGACAGGGGGCTGATGGCTAACTATGGCTACACCTTC. It translates to CASSADRGLMANYGYTF.

This clone came up many times. The rearrangement links TRBV6-6 to TRBJ2-7; weak D call: TRBD1 (8 bases). The CDR3 runs to 14 residues. Between the trimmed V and J ends, which lost 8 bases and 0 bases, there was a span of 14 bases. In germline, CDR1 is MNHNY, CDR2 SVGAGI (reference sequence). The CDR3 coding sequence is TGTGCCAGCTGGGGAGGGACAGGCTCCTACGAGCAGTACTTC. It specifies CASWGGTGSYEQYF.

The chain carries TRBV7-6 and TRBJ1-1; 9 positions match TRBD1. Germline CDR1 reads SGHVS; CDR2 reads FNYEAQ. V shed 5 bases and J 6 bases; nucleotides not matched to a gene: 13. The CDR3 covers 16 residues. The CDR3 coding sequence is TGTGCCAGCAGCCCCCGACCGGGACAGGGTCAATCTGAAGCTTTCTTT. Translation gives CASSPRPGQGQSEAFF.

On this clone itself: The sample holds other DNA sequences that translate to the same CDR3. The V call is TRBV5-1, the J call TRBJ2-2, with TRBD1 identical over 7 bases. The germline gives CDR1 SGHRS, CDR2 YFSETQ. This CDR3 is built from 15 residues. J was trimmed by 1 base and V by 0 bases; bases with no gene match: 0. The CDR3 DNA reads TGCGCCAGCAGCTTGGGACAGGGGAACACCGGGGAGCTGTTTTTT. It codes for CASSLGQGNTGELFF.

This chain joins TRBV2 and TRBJ1-1; D is undetermined. The CDR3 spans 14 residues. V was shortened by 4 bases and J by 0 bases, with 9 bases between the two germline ends. The germline V gene has CDR1 SNHLY and CDR2 FYNNEI. As DNA, the CDR3 is TGTGCCAGCAGTGTGGTAGCCATGAACACTGAAGCTTTCTTT. Amino acid sequence: CASSVVAMNTEAFF.

This clone was detected a few times. The genes are TRBV5-6 and TRBJ2-3, with 9 nucleotides matching TRBD2. After removal of 4 bases from V and 8 bases from J, the junction contained 14 bases not matched to a gene. Germline loops: CDR1 SGHDT, CDR2 YYEEEE. There are 16 residues in the CDR3. In DNA form, the CDR3 reads TGTGCCAGCAGCGGGGGACTAGCAGCGCTGGATTTTACGCAGTATTTT. As protein: CASSGGLAALDFTQYF.

There are a few counts of this clone. In DNA form, the CDR3 reads TGTGCCAGCAGCGTAGCCCTCCTAATGGCTACGGACGTAGTCAATGAGCAGTTCTTC. Translating it yields CASSVALLMATDVVNEQFF. J is TRBJ2-1 and V is TRBV9; D gene uncertain. The V end was cut by 0 bases, the J end by 6 bases, with 25 bases between. The germline V gene encodes CDR1 SGDLS and CDR2 YYNGEE. The CDR3 has 19 residues.

This clone occurred a few times. No conserved phenylalanine or tryptophan ends this CDR3, so it is likely a read error. The limits of the CDR3 on the DNA are not certain, so only TCRdb's listed CDR3 is given. The rearrangement links TRBV7-6 to TRBJ2-4; the table assigns TRBD2, which was not confirmed against the DNA. CDR1 and CDR2 (germline): SGHVS, FNYEAQ. Both ends counted, the CDR3 spans 12 residues. CDR3 sequence reads: CASSLKGGTPSY.

The rearrangement joins TRBV18 to TRBJ1-2; D gene uncertain. This CDR3 is 15 amino acids long. CDR1 and CDR2 (germline): KGHSH, LQKENI. V lost 1 base, J lost 8 bases, and 17 bases lay in between. CDR3 in amino acids: CASSPLSGEVYGYTF. The CDR3 region has the DNA TGTGCCAGCTCACCACTTTCGGGTGAGGTTTACGGCTACACCTTC.

This clone has more than one count but fewer than ten. The rearrangement uses TRBV18 and TRBJ1-2, with TRBD1 identical over 12 bases. CDR3 length equals 17 residues. After removal of 3 bases from V and 4 bases from J, the junction contained 9 bases not matched to a gene. Looked up from germline, CDR1 is KGHSH and CDR2 is LQKENI. The CDR3 spells CASSPQSGTGGSYGYTF. The CDR3 DNA follows: TGTGCCAGCTCACCTCAATCCGGGACAGGGGGCAGCTATGGCTACACCTTC.

This sequence joins TRBV9 and TRBJ1-3; 11 bases are shared with TRBD1. Germline V gene lookup returns CDR1 SGDLS and CDR2 YYNGEE. The CDR3 spans 18 residues. The J segment lost 4 bases and the V segment lost 4 bases, leaving 13 bases of the junction unmatched. The CDR3 loop is CASSPTVGQGASGNTIYF. DNA for the CDR3: TGTGCCAGCAGCCCGACTGTAGGACAGGGGGCCTCGGGAAACACCATATATTTT.

This clone has more than one count but fewer than ten. The V gene is TRBV25-1, the J gene TRBJ2-5; TRBD1 agrees at 9 bases. V dropped 6 bases and J dropped 5; count of bases not matched to a gene: 7. Germline V gene data show CDR1 as MGHDK and CDR2 as SYGVNS. This CDR3 has 14 amino acids. DNA of the CDR3: TGTGCCAGCAGAAGAACAGGGGGCTCGGAGACCCAGTACTTC. Residues: CASRRTGGSETQYF.

This clone was detected a few times. As DNA, the CDR3 is TGCGCCAGCAGCCAAGGGGTTTCCAACTATGGCTACACCTTC. Protein product: CASSQGVSNYGYTF. The chain couples TRBV4-3 to TRBJ1-2; unclear D gene. The germline gives CDR1 LGHNA, CDR2 YSLEER. V lost 1 base and J lost 2, with 8 bases in between. This CDR3 contains 14 residues.

In this sample, this clone turned up a few times. The chain joins TRBV5-1 to TRBJ2-1; possibly TRBD2 for D (5 bases). Trimming removed 3 bases at V and 4 bases at J, with 11 bases between. The CDR3 covers 14 residues. The germline CDR1 and CDR2 sequences are SGHRS and YFSETQ. CDR3 in amino acids: CASSSTTSYNEQFF. The CDR3 nucleotides are TGCGCCAGCAGCTCCACAACTAGTTACAATGAGCAGTTCTTC.